The rows below give T cell receptor beta chains drawn from one sample of a study of blood T cell repertoires in COVID-19. Data came from immunoSEQ multiplex PCR; TCRdb stores just in-frame clones and leaves some out. The table shows around 50,000 clones, with about 82% occurring only once. Sequences were obtained from peripheral blood. The receptors come from a woman aged 60-75 years with acute or convalescent COVID-19. Each CDR3 is given with its conserved first and last residue. A D gene is named only where the DNA matches it firmly. Only some rows state a clone size, as once, few, many or a class for expanded clones.

>.|TRBV11-1|TRBJ2-5|.
TGTGCCAGCAGCTTAGGTGGCCGAGAGACCCAGTACTTC
CASSLGGRETQYF
>.|TRBV14|TRBJ2-5|.
TGTGCCAGCAGCCCGCGCCCCTCGCGGGTACAAGAGACCCAGTACTTC
CASSPRPSRVQETQYF
>.|TRBV20-1|TRBJ1-1|once
TGCAGTCTCGCCTGGAGGGGCAAAGCTTTCTTT
CSLAWRGKAFF
>.|TRBV28|TRBJ2-3|.
TGTGCCAGCAGTTTAGGTCAGGGCGCAGATACGCAGTATTTT
CASSLGQGADTQYF
>TRBD1|TRBV5-5|TRBJ1-4|.
TGTGCCAGCAGCTTGGTTGGGACAGGGCGCGAAAAACTGTTTTTT
CASSLVGTGREKLFF
>TRBD1|TRBV2|TRBJ2-1|.
TGTGCCAGCAGTGAAGGGACAGGGAACTACAATGAGCAGTTCTTC
CASSEGTGNYNEQFF
>TRBD2|TRBV9|TRBJ2-3|.
TGTGCCAGCAGCGTAGCCCCTAGCGGCTTTACAGATACGCAGTATTTT
CASSVAPSGFTDTQYF
>.|TRBV18|TRBJ1-1|.
TGTGCCAGCTCACCCCGTAGAACAGTTGGAATGAACACTGAAGCTTTCTTT
CASSPRRTVGMNTEAFF
>.|TRBV5-6|TRBJ2-1|.
TGTGCCAGCAGCCAAACGGTTAGCTCCTACAATGAGCAGTTCTTC
CASSQTVSSYNEQFF
>.|TRBV9|TRBJ1-2|.
TGTGCCAGCAGCGTAGCTCTCGGGGGAGGGGTAAACTATGGCTACACCTTC
CASSVALGGGVNYGYTF
>.|TRBV18|TRBJ1-1|.
TGTGCCAGCTCCCGTCGGGAATCGAACACTGAAGCTTTCTTT
CASSRRESNTEAFF
>.|TRBV3-1/TRBV3-2|TRBJ1-1|.
TGTGCCAGCAGCCAAGGTGGTCTTCTAAGGGCGGGCACTGAAGCTTTCTTT
CASSQGGLLRAGTEAFF
>.|TRBV19|TRBJ1-2|.
TGTGCCAGTAGTATAGGGATGAGGGTGAAGAGGAGCTATGGCTACACCTTC
CASSIGMRVKRSYGYTF
>.|TRBV30|TRBJ1-5|.
TGTGCCTGGAGTTCCGGGACCCTGGGGGCTCAGCCCCAGCATTTT
CAWSSGTLGAQPQHF
>.|TRBV20-1|TRBJ1-2|.
TGCAGTGCTAGAGACAGGTCCGGCTACACCTTC
CSARDRSGYTF
>.|TRBV6-5|TRBJ2-4|.
TGTGCCACCCAAAAGGGAGACCTAGCCAAAAACATTCAGTACTTC
CATQKGDLAKNIQYF
>.|TRBV27|TRBJ1-5|.
TGTGCCAGCAGCAGGACTAAGTCCGTGAATCAGCCCCAGCATTTT
CASSRTKSVNQPQHF
>TRBD2|TRBV29-1|TRBJ2-7|once
TGCAGCGTTTGGACTAGATCCTACGAGCAGTACTTC
CSVWTRSYEQYF
>.|TRBV5-1|TRBJ1-4|.
TGCGCCAGCAGCTTCTACGGGACTAATGAAAAACTGTTTTTT
CASSFYGTNEKLFF
>.|TRBV19|TRBJ1-1|.
TGTGCCAGTAGTATTCGGGGTACTGAAGCTTTCTTT
CASSIRGTEAFF
>.|TRBV27|TRBJ1-6|.
TGTGCCAGCAGTAGGGGTGCCGACGGTAATTCACCCCTCCACTTT
CASSRGADGNSPLHF
>TRBD1|TRBV10-3|TRBJ2-1|.
TGTGCCATCAGTGAAAGACAGGGGAGCGATGAGCAGTTCTTC
CAISERQGSDEQFF
>.|TRBV27|TRBJ1-6|.
TGTGCCAGCAGTGCCGAGACAGGCACAAAAAAACTATTT
CASSAETGTKKLF
>TRBD1|TRBV3-1/TRBV3-2|TRBJ1-1|.
TGTGCCAGCAGCCAAATAGACAGGGCGGCTTTCTTT
CASSQIDRAAFF
>.|TRBV24-1|TRBJ2-7|.
TGTGCCACCAGTGATCCACAGGCCCCCTACGAGCAGTACTTC
CATSDPQAPYEQYF
>TRBD1|TRBV30|TRBJ1-3|.
TGTGCCTGGAGTGGCGGACAGGGGTTGGGAAACACCATATATTTT
CAWSGGQGLGNTIYF
>TRBD2|TRBV6-1|TRBJ2-7|.
TGTGCCAGCAGTAAAGCCAACGCGGGAGCCTACGAGCAGTACTTC
CASSKANAGAYEQYF
>TRBD1|TRBV6-5|TRBJ2-7|.
TGTGCCAGCAGCCCCTGGACAGGGGGCTCCTACGAGCAGTACTTC
CASSPWTGGSYEQYF
>.|TRBV11-3|TRBJ1-1|.
TGTGCCAGCAGCCGCGGGGCGGGGAACACTGAAGCTTTCTTT
CASSRGAGNTEAFF